These 19 T cell receptor beta chains share one sample of origin, sequenced in a study of cytotoxic CD8 clonotypes in ibrutinib-treated CLL. Generated by immunoSEQ multiplex PCR, the TCRdb table keeps only in-frame clones and is missing some. The sample includes roughly 150,000 clones, more than 65% of them seen just once. The sample was PBMCs, taken after 12 months of ibrutinib treatment. The origin of the receptors is a human donor with chronic lymphocytic leukemia.

The rearrangement links TRBV19 to TRBJ2-7, with TRBD2 identical over 12 bases. V gave up 3 bases and J gave up 7 bases; unmatched junction bases: 7. CDR1 LNHDA and CDR2 SQIVND come from the germline V gene (reference sequence). This CDR3 has 15 residues. Here the CDR3 DNA reads TGTGCCAGTAGTATTGGACTAGCGGGACTTGGTGAGCAGTACTTC. Residues: CASSIGLAGLGEQYF.

The rearrangement joins TRBV6-5 to TRBJ2-7; D is unresolved. This CDR3 region has 11 residues. Trimming left V 6 bases short and J 6 bases short, with 9 bases between. Germline V gene sequence: CDR1 MNHEY, CDR2 SVGAGI. Written as DNA, the CDR3 is TGTGCCAGCAGCCTCCTTTCCGAGCAGTACTTC. Protein sequence: CASSLLSEQYF.

CDR3 bases: TGTGCCAGCAGCAAAAGGCCAGGGGGCGCGGAGTATAGCAATCAGCCCCAGCATTTT. Its protein is CASSKRPGGAEYSNQPQHF. The gene calls are TRBV21-1 and TRBJ1-5; TRBD1 is the table's D call, not checked against the DNA. TRBV21-1 is tagged as a pseudogene. CDR3 length: 19 amino acids.

V and J are TRBV18 and TRBJ1-2; D gene unclear. Between the trimmed V and J ends, which lost 2 bases and 9 bases, there was a span of 13 bases. Looked up from germline, CDR1 is KGHSH and CDR2 is LQKENI. This CDR3 region has 13 residues. CDR3 nucleotides: TGTGCCAGCTCACCAGGACGGCGGGAGCGCTACACCTTC. Protein product: CASSPGRRERYTF. The variable domain in full, completed from reference TRBV18 and TRBJ1-2, reads NAGVMQNPRHLVRRRGQEARLRCSPMKGHSHVYWYRQLPEEGLKFMVYLQKENIIDESGMPKERFSAEFPKEGPSILRIQQVVRGDSAAYFCASSPGRRERYTFGSGTRLTVV.

To note about this clone: Mismatch with germline at one junction end may stem from a read error. This chain connects TRBV7-6 to TRBJ2-1, with 11 bases fitting TRBD2. Germline V gene data show CDR1 as SGHVS and CDR2 as FNYEAQ. This CDR3 has 15 amino acids. The CDR3 loop reads CASSLAGGWYNEQFF. CDR3 nucleotides: TGTGCCAGCAGTTTAGCGGGAGGGTGGTACAATGAGCAGTTCTTC. Based on the CDR3 plus reference TRBV7-6 and TRBJ2-1, the full variable domain is GAGVSQSPRYKVTKRGQDVALRCDPISGHVSLYWYRQALGQGPEFLTYFNYEAQQDKSGLPNDRFSAERPEGSISTLTIQRTEQRDSAMYRCASSLAGGWYNEQFFGPGTRLTVL.

A word on this clone: This specimen includes other DNA sequences encoding the same CDR3. This rearrangement joins TRBV29-1 to TRBJ2-5; D may be TRBD1 (6 bases). CDR1 and CDR2 from the germline V gene are SQVTM and ANQGSEA. The length of the CDR3 is 12 residues. The V end lost 3 bases, the J end lost 5 bases, and 10 bases lay between the germline ends. This CDR3 is CSVDRGRETQYF. The CDR3 DNA sequence: TGCAGCGTTGACAGGGGACGGGAGACCCAGTACTTC.

The chain is built from TRBV29-1 and TRBJ2-7; D not certain. The V gene's germline CDR1 is SQVTM and CDR2 ANQGSEA. V lost 4 bases to trimming and J lost 7 bases, with 23 bases between them. This CDR3 contains 15 residues. CDR3 sequence (DNA): TGCAGCGTTGGATTCATTGGGCAAAGGGTGAGGGAGCAGTACTTC. Its translation: CSVGFIGQRVREQYF.

The J gene is TRBJ1-2, the V gene TRBV7-9, with 9 bases lining up with TRBD1. The CDR3 contains 16 residues. The V gene end was trimmed by 2 bases and the J gene end by 6 bases; junction bases not matched to a gene: 10. The germline gives CDR1 SEHNR, CDR2 FQNEAQ (reference sequence). The CDR3 region is CASSLRITGGADGYTF. CDR3 DNA: TGTGCCAGCAGCTTACGGATTACAGGGGGCGCGGATGGCTACACCTTC.

This clone was recorded only once. The J gene is TRBJ1-1, the V gene TRBV6-5; 11 bases map to TRBD1. Germline values: CDR1 MNHEY, CDR2 SVGAGI. With V trimmed by 5 bases and J by 3 bases, 5 bases remained unmatched. This CDR3 region has 15 residues. This CDR3 reads CASSHGQGAHTEAFF. The CDR3 DNA reads TGTGCCAGCAGTCATGGACAGGGGGCACACACTGAAGCTTTCTTT.

The rearrangement joins TRBV28 to TRBJ1-2; D is possibly TRBD1 (5 bases). There are 14 residues in the CDR3. Germline V gene lookup returns CDR1 MDHEN and CDR2 SYDVKM. Trimming left V 7 bases short and J 2 bases short, with 14 bases between. The DNA of the CDR3 is TGTGCCAGCAAGGTTTGGGGCCCGAACTATGGCTACACCTTC. It encodes CASKVWGPNYGYTF.

The chain couples TRBV7-6 to TRBJ2-2; 13 nucleotides align to TRBD2. The germline CDR1 and CDR2 sequences are SGHVS and FNYEAQ. The CDR3 sequence is 18 residues long. The V gene end was trimmed by 5 bases and the J gene end by 2 bases; junction bases not matched to a gene: 8. CDR3 sequence: CASSPRTSGRPNTGELFF. CDR3 coding DNA: TGTGCCAGCAGCCCGAGGACTAGCGGGAGACCCAACACCGGGGAGCTGTTTTTT.

V and J are TRBV27 and TRBJ1-1, with 7 bases lining up with TRBD1. The length of the CDR3 is 14 residues. The J segment lost 1 base and the V segment lost 6 bases, leaving 5 bases of the junction unmatched. Germline loops: CDR1 MNHEY, CDR2 SMNVEV (reference sequence). The CDR3 sequence: CASSIQGPNTEAFF. The CDR3 nucleotides read TGTGCCAGCAGCATACAGGGGCCGAACACTGAAGCTTTCTTT.

The CDR3 DNA reads TGTGCCAGCAGTGACCGGGACGGTAATGAAAAACTGTTTTTT. Its protein product is CASSDRDGNEKLFF. This chain links TRBV6-1 with TRBJ1-4; a possible D gene is TRBD1 (5 bases). Per germline, CDR1 MNHNS and CDR2 SASEGT. The V end lost 3 bases, the J end lost 4 bases, and 9 bases lay between the germline ends. The CDR3 sequence is 14 residues long.

This clone has more than one count but fewer than ten. The chain joins TRBV5-1 to TRBJ1-2, with D possibly TRBD1 on 6 matching bases. CDR1 SGHRS and CDR2 YFSETQ come from the germline V gene. The CDR3 is 15 amino acids. The germline V and J ends were trimmed by 4 bases and 7 bases, with 20 bases remaining between them. DNA of the CDR3: TGCGCCAGCAGCGTAGTGGACTCGGACAGCGGTGGCTACACCTTC. As protein: CASSVVDSDSGGYTF.

The rearrangement joins TRBV5-6 to TRBJ2-1, with TRBD2 identical over 10 bases. Germline V gives CDR1 SGHDT, CDR2 YYEEEE. V dropped 4 bases and J dropped 2; count of bases not matched to a gene: 3. The CDR3 is 15 residues long. DNA of the CDR3: TGTGCCAGCAGCATCAGCGGGAGGGCCTACAATGAGCAGTTCTTC. Translation gives CASSISGRAYNEQFF.

In this sample, this clone turned up a few times. The chain carries TRBV19 and TRBJ1-2; 9 bases line up with TRBD1. Germline CDR1 reads LNHDA; CDR2 reads SQIVND (reference sequence). This CDR3 comprises 15 residues. After removal of 1 base from V and 6 bases from J, the junction contained 6 bases not matched to a gene. The DNA of the CDR3 is TGTGCCAGTAGTATAGGTGGGACAGGGATGGATGGCTACACCTTC. It translates to CASSIGGTGMDGYTF. Full variable domain (rest looked up from reference TRBV19 and TRBJ1-2): DGGITQSPKYLFRKEGQNVTLSCEQNLNHDAMYWYRQDPGQGLRLIYYSQIVNDFQKGDIAEGYSVSREKKESFPLTVTSAQKNPTAFYLCASSIGGTGMDGYTFGSGTRLTVV.

V usage is TRBV10-3 and J usage is TRBJ1-2, with TRBD1 as a possible D gene (6 bases). The V and J ends lost 3 bases and 4 bases respectively, with 12 bases between them. Per the germline V gene, CDR1 is ENHRY and CDR2 is SYGVKD. CDR3 length equals 14 residues. The CDR3 DNA reads TGTGCCATCAGTGACGGGAGGGGGTCCTATGGCTACACCTTC. Its translation: CAISDGRGSYGYTF.

The chain carries TRBV6-5 and TRBJ1-1; D not resolved. The CDR3 runs to 13 residues. V was pared by 5 bases and J by 0 bases, with 7 bases between. The germline gives CDR1 MNHEY, CDR2 SVGAGI. CDR3 sequence (DNA): TGTGCCAGCAGTCAACAAATGAACACTGAAGCTTTCTTT. Translated: CASSQQMNTEAFF.

This clone occurred once. This chain links TRBV15 with TRBJ2-2; 7 bases are a match to TRBD1. Germline CDR1 LNHNV, CDR2 YYDKDF (reference sequence). J gave up 6 bases and V 4 bases, and 11 bases lay outside the gene matches. The CDR3 has 16 amino acids. DNA for the CDR3: TGTGCCACCAGCATTGACAGGGTAGTAATTCCCGGGGAGCTGTTTTTT. It specifies CATSIDRVVIPGELFF.